This T cell receptor (beta chain) was sequenced during a study of cytomegalovirus exposure and HLA in healthy donors. Study as a whole: Membership in the Caucasian-associated ancestry cluster was found for 75% to 90% of a few hundred genotyped donors. Study outcomes and limitations: Among immune exposure information, only CMV serostatus was available.

Germline assignment: CDR1 MNHNS and CDR2 SASEGT. The CDR3 runs 13 residues. Between the trimmed V and J ends, which lost 8 bases and 7 bases, there was a span of 15 bases. Notes on this clone: Its matching antigen is unknown.

PCR employed 60 Vbeta and 13 Jbeta primers. The table came from immunoSEQ multiplex PCR; TCRdb's copy has only in-frame clones and leaves some out. The table shows roughly 200,000 clones, with 70% to 85% occurring only once. Sequencing used PBMCs. The source is a woman aged 60 to 75 in good health and CMV-seropositive. The rearrangement uses TRBV6-1 and TRBJ2-4; D gene unclear. The CDR3 loop reads CASGRGLSNIQYF. CDR3 nucleotides: TGTGCCAGCGGTAGAGGTCTGAGTAACATTCAGTACTTC.